This T cell receptor beta chain appears in the sequencing data of a study of cytomegalovirus exposure and HLA in healthy donors. This clone has only a few counts. As yet, its antigen is unknown. Study-wide findings and caveats: Per published reports, the classifier diagnosed cytomegalovirus status with high specificity and sensitivity. Altogether, 150 to 200 TCR beta chains were recorded as cytomegalovirus-associated.

V lost 0 bases and J lost 12, with 20 bases in between. The germline gives CDR1 SNHLY, CDR2 FYNNEI. The CDR3 sequence is 16 residues long. Both 60 Vbeta primers and 13 Jbeta primers went into the PCR. Here immunoSEQ multiplex PCR was the method, and the copy in TCRdb shows in-frame clones only, minus some. The sample lists around 170,000 clones; around four fifths were seen once. The chain links TRBV2 to TRBJ1-4; D is undetermined. Sequencing was performed on PBMCs. This receptor was identified in a woman aged 18-30 years in good health and CMV-seronegative. The CDR3 region has the DNA TGTGCCAGCAGTGAAGCCCCCGGTAATCCCATAGAACAACTGTTTTTT. Translation: CASSEAPGNPIEQLFF.